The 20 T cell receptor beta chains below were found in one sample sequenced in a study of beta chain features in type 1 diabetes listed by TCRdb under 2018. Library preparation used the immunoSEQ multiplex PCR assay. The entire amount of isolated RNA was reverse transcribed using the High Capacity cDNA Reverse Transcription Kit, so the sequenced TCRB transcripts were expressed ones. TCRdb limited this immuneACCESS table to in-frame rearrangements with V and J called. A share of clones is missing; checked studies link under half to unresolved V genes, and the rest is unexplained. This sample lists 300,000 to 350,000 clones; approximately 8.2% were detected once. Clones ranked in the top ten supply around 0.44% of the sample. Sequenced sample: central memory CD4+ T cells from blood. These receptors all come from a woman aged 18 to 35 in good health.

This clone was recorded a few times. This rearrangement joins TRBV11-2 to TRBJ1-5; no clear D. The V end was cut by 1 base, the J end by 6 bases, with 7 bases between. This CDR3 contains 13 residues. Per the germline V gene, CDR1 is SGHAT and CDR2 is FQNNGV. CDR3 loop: CASSLVAGQPQHF. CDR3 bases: TGTGCCAGCAGCTTAGTTGCGGGTCAGCCCCAGCATTTT.

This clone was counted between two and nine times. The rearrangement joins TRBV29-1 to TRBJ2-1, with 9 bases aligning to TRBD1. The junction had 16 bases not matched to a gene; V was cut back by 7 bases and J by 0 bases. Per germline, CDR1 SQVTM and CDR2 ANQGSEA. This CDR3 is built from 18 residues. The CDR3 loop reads CSASGTGKDTHSYNEQFF. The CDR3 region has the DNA TGCAGCGCTTCCGGGACAGGGAAAGACACGCACTCCTACAATGAGCAGTTCTTC.

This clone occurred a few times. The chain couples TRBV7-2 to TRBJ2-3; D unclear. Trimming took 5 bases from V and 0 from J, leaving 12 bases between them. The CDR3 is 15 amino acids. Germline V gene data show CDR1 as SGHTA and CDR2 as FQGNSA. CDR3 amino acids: CASSPQLTSTDTQYF. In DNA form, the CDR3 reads TGTGCCAGCAGCCCTCAACTAACTAGCACAGATACGCAGTATTTT.

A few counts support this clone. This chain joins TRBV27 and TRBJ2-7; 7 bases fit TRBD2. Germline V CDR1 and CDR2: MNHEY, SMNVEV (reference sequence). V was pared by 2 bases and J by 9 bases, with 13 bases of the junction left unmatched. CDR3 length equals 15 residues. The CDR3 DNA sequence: TGTGCCAGCAGTTTAGATTCCGGCGGGAGAGGGTCGCAGTACTTC. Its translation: CASSLDSGGRGSQYF.

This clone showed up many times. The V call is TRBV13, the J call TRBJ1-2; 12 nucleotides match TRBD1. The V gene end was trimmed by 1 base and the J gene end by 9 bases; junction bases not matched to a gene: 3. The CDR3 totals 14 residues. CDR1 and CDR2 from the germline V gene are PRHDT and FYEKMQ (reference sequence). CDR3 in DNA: TGTGCCAGCAGCTTAGTAGGGACAGGGGGCCGCTACACCTTC. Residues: CASSLVGTGGRYTF.

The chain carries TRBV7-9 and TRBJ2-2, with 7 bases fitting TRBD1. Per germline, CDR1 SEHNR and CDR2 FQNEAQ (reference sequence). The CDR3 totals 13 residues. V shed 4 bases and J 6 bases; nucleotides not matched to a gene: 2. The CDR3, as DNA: TGTGCCAGCAGCTCCGGGACAGCCGGGGAGCTGTTTTTT. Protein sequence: CASSSGTAGELFF.

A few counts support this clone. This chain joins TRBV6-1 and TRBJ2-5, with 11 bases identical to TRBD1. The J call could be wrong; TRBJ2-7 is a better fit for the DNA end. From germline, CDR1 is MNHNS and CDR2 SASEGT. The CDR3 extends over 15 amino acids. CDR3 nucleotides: TGTGCCAGCAGCCTCCCCCGGACAGGGGGCTTCGAGCAGTACTTC. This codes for CASSLPRTGGFEQYF.

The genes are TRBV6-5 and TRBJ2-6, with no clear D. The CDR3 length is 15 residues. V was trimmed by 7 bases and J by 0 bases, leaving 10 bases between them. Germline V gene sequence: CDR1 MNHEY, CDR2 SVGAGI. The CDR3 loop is CASKGSSSGANVLTF. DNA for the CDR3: TGTGCCAGCAAAGGCAGTAGCTCTGGGGCCAACGTCCTGACTTTC.

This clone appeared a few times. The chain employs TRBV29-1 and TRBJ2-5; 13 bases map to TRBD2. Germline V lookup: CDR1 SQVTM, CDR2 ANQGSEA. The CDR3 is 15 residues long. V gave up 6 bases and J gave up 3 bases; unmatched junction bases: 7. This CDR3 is CSVATSGRAKETQYF. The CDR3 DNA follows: TGCAGCGTGGCTACTAGCGGGAGGGCCAAAGAGACCCAGTACTTC.

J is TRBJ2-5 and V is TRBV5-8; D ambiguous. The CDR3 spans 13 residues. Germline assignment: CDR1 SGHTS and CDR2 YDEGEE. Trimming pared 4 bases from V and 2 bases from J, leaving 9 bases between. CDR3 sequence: CASSPDWQETQYF. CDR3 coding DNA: TGTGCCAGCAGCCCCGACTGGCAAGAGACCCAGTACTTC.

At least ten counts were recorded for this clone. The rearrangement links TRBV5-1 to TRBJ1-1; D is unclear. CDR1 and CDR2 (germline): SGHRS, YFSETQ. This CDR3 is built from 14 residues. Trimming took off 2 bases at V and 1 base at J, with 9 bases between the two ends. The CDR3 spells CASSFEARNTEAFF. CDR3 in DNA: TGCGCCAGCAGCTTTGAAGCCAGGAACACTGAAGCTTTCTTT.

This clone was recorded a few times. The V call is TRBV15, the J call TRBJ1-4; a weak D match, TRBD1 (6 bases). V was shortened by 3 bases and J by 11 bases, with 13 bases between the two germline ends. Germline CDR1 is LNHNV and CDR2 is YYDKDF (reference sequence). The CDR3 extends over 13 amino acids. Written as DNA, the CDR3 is TGTGCCACCAGCAGTAAACAGGGCCGGAAACTGTTTTTT. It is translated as CATSSKQGRKLFF.

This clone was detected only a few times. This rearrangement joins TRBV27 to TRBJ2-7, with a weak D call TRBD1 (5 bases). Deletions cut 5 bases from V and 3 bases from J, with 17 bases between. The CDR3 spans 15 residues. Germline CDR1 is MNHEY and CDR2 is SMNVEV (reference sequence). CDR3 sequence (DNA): TGTGCCAGCAGTGCCGAACAGGTACCCATCTACGAGCAGTACTTC. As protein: CASSAEQVPIYEQYF.

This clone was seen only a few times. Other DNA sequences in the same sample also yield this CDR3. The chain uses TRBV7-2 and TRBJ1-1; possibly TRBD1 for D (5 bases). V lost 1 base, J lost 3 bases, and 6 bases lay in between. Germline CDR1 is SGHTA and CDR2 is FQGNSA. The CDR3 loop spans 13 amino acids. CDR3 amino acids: CASSLDRHTEAFF. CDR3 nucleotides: TGTGCCAGCAGCTTAGACAGGCACACTGAAGCTTTCTTT.

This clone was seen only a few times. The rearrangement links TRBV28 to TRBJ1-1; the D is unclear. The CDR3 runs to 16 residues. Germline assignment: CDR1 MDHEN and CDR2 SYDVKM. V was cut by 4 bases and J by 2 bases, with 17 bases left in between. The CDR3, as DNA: TGTGCCAGCAGTTCTCTCTTGGCACGTAAAAACACTGAAGCTTTCTTT. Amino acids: CASSSLLARKNTEAFF.

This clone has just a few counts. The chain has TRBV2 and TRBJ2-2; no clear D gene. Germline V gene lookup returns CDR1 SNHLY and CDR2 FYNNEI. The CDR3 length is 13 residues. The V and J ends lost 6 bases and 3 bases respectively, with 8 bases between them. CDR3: CASRRLYTGELFF. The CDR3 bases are TGTGCCAGCAGGAGACTCTACACCGGGGAGCTGTTTTTT.

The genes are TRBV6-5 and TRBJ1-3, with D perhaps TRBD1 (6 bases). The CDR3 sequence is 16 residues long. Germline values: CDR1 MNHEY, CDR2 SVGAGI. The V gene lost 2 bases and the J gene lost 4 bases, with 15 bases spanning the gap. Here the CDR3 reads CASSYRQGMGGNTIYF. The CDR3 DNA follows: TGTGCCAGCAGTTACCGCCAGGGGATGGGCGGAAACACCATATATTTT.

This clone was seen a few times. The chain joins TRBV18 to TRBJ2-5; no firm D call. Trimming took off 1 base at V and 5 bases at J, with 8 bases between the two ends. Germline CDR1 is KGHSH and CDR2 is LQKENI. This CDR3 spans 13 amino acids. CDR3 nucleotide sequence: TGTGCCAGCTCACCACGCTTATCGGAGACCCAGTACTTC. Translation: CASSPRLSETQYF.

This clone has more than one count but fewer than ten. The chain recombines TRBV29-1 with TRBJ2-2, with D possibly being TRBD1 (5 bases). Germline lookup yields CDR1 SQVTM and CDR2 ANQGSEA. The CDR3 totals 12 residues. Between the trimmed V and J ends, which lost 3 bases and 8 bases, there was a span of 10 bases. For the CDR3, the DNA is TGCAGCGTTGACAGGGATGGGGGGGAGCTGTTTTTT. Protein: CSVDRDGGELFF.

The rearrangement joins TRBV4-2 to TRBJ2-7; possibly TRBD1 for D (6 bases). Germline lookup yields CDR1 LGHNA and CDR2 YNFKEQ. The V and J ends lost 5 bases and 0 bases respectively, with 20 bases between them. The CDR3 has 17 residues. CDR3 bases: TGTGCCAGCAGCAAGGCAGTACAAGGGGGATCCTCCTACGAGCAGTACTTC. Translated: CASSKAVQGGSSYEQYF.